The 30 T cell receptor beta chains in this list originate from one sample, sequenced in a study of shared clonotypes between healthy human individuals. CD8 cells classed as naive were CD45RO-negative and positively selected for CCR7, excluding terminally differentiated effector memory CD45RA+ cells. This table comes from immunoSEQ multiplex PCR, and its TCRdb copy is limited to in-frame clones, with some not included. The sample comprises about 2.1 million clones, roughly 91% of which are singletons, and 1.5% to 2% rests with the top ten. Sequenced input: naive CD8+ T cells from PBMCs. All receptors come from a young man in good health. Some clones in this sample may be carry-over from other donors' samples.

The J gene is TRBJ2-1, the V gene TRBV7-8, with 15 bases lining up with TRBD2. The germline gives CDR1 SGHVS, CDR2 FQNEAQ. CDR3 size: 19 residues. V trimming: 3 bases; J trimming: 6 bases; junction bases outside the gene matches: 12. CDR3 sequence: CASSFAGLAGGPPLNEQFF. DNA of the CDR3: TGTGCCAGCAGCTTCGCCGGACTAGCGGGAGGGCCCCCGCTCAATGAGCAGTTCTTC.

The chain recombines TRBV9 with TRBJ2-7; 10 nucleotides line up with TRBD2. From germline, CDR1 is SGDLS and CDR2 YYNGEE. V gave up 1 base and J gave up 0 bases; unmatched junction bases: 4. The CDR3 sequence is 16 residues long. In DNA form, the CDR3 reads TGTGCCAGCAGCGTACTAGCGGGAGCTACCTCCTACGAGCAGTACTTC. This gives the protein CASSVLAGATSYEQYF.

V and J are TRBV6-1 and TRBJ1-1; the D is unclear. The CDR3 is 12 residues long. The germline CDR1 and CDR2 sequences are MNHNS and SASEGT. V was cut by 0 bases and J by 8 bases, with 7 bases left in between. The CDR3 DNA reads TGTGCCAGCAGTGAAGCTGGGAGCGAAGCTTTCTTT. Translated, it gives CASSEAGSEAFF.

The rearrangement uses TRBV5-6 and TRBJ1-3; unclear D gene. Trimming cost V 0 bases and J 0 bases, with 4 bases left between them. Germline CDR1 reads SGHDT; CDR2 reads YYEEEE. The CDR3 has 14 amino acids. CDR3 in DNA: TGTGCCAGCAGCTTGGTTCGCTCTGGAAACACCATATATTTT. Protein product: CASSLVRSGNTIYF.

This rearrangement joins TRBV28 to TRBJ2-1; 9 bases align to TRBD2. The ends lost 2 bases at V and 3 bases at J; junction bases unmatched: 2. Germline CDR1 and CDR2: MDHEN and SYDVKM. The CDR3 length is 15 residues. CDR3 protein: CASSLRLAVYNEQFF. The CDR3 DNA sequence: TGTGCCAGCAGTTTACGACTAGCGGTCTACAATGAGCAGTTCTTC.

This chain uses TRBV7-7 with TRBJ2-3; D gene unclear. Germline CDR1 reads SSHAT; CDR2 reads FNYEAQ (reference sequence). The CDR3 spans 15 residues. V lost 1 base and J lost 0, with 8 bases in between. CDR3 sequence reads: CASSLGGLSTDTQYF. For the CDR3, the DNA is TGTGCCAGCAGCTTAGGTGGCCTCAGCACAGATACGCAGTATTTT.

As to this clone: Different DNA sequences within this sample yield the same CDR3. The chain carries TRBV27 and TRBJ2-3; D uncertain. The CDR3 is 13 residues long. Germline lookup yields CDR1 MNHEY and CDR2 SMNVEV (reference sequence). V was clipped by 5 bases and J by 6 bases, with 12 bases between them. The CDR3 loop reads CASSPGRADTQYF. The CDR3 DNA reads TGTGCCAGCAGTCCCGGACGGGCGGATACGCAGTATTTT.

The gene calls are TRBV19 and TRBJ1-2, with D possibly matching TRBD1 (6 bases). The CDR3 runs to 12 residues. Per the germline V gene, CDR1 is LNHDA and CDR2 is SQIVND (reference sequence). V lost 7 bases, J lost 8 bases, and 14 bases lay in between. The chain's CDR3 is CASMRDTGGYTF. The CDR3 nucleotides read TGTGCCAGTATGCGGGACACGGGAGGCTACACCTTC.

The J gene is TRBJ2-7, the V gene TRBV5-3; TRBD2 agrees at 11 bases. TRBV5-3 counts as an open reading frame of uncertain function. The CDR3 loop spans 15 amino acids. J gave up 6 bases and V 4 bases, and 9 bases lay outside the gene matches. CDR3 loop: CARSRTVAGGGEQYF. The CDR3 DNA is TGTGCCAGAAGCCGGACCGTAGCGGGAGGGGGCGAGCAGTACTTC.

In regard to this clone: Other DNA sequences in the same sample also yield this CDR3. CDR3 sequence reads: CASSLRGSTDTQYF. The CDR3 nucleotides read TGTGCCAGCAGTTTACGGGGGAGCACAGATACGCAGTATTTT. The rearrangement joins TRBV27 to TRBJ2-3; D may be TRBD2 (6 bases). Germline values: CDR1 MNHEY, CDR2 SMNVEV (reference sequence). This CDR3 has 14 residues. V shed 2 bases and J shed 0 bases, with 6 bases lying between them.

The V and J genes are TRBV28 and TRBJ1-2; TRBD1 agrees at 8 bases. V lost 4 bases and J lost 1; bases outside the gene matches: 2. Per germline, CDR1 MDHEN and CDR2 SYDVKM. The CDR3 loop spans 14 amino acids. The CDR3 reads CASSYDRGNYGYTF. The CDR3 DNA sequence: TGTGCCAGCAGTTACGACAGGGGTAACTATGGCTACACCTTC.

The chain recombines TRBV6-6 with TRBJ2-3, with D hard to call. V lost 2 bases, J lost 0 bases, and 6 bases lay in between. CDR1 is MNHNY, CDR2 SVGAGI, per germline (reference sequence). This CDR3 spans 14 amino acids. CDR3 bases: TGTGCCAGCAGTTACGCGGCTAGCACAGATACGCAGTATTTT. Translating it yields CASSYAASTDTQYF.

This clone appeared once. The chain combines TRBV28 with TRBJ1-4, with D maybe TRBD1 (5 bases). Germline V gene lookup returns CDR1 MDHEN and CDR2 SYDVKM. Deletions cut 6 bases from V and 7 bases from J, with 18 bases between. The CDR3 consists of 15 residues. CDR3 nucleotide sequence: TGTGCCAGCAGCACAGGACCTCGGGAGGCTGAAAAACTGTTTTTT. Its protein product is CASSTGPREAEKLFF.

V is TRBV9 and J is TRBJ2-2; 10 nucleotides agree with TRBD2. Germline V CDR1 and CDR2: SGDLS, YYNGEE. V shed 1 base and J 7 bases; nucleotides not matched to a gene: 13. The CDR3 sequence is 18 residues long. The CDR3 spells CASSVSVLAGPVGGELFF. The CDR3 nucleotides read TGTGCCAGCAGCGTAAGCGTACTAGCGGGACCCGTGGGCGGGGAGCTGTTTTTT.

The chain is built from TRBV11-2 and TRBJ2-7, with TRBD2 matching over 9 bases. The junction had 9 bases not matched to a gene; V was cut back by 7 bases and J by 2 bases. Germline CDR1 reads SGHAT; CDR2 reads FQNNGV. This CDR3 has 15 amino acids. CDR3 sequence (DNA): TGTGCCAGCACCTACGGACTAGCGATAACCTACGAGCAGTACTTC. It is translated as CASTYGLAITYEQYF.

The CDR3 is CASSLRAASGRGEQYF. DNA of the CDR3: TGTGCCAGCAGTTTACGAGCTGCTAGCGGGAGAGGCGAGCAGTACTTC. The V and J genes are TRBV28 and TRBJ2-7, with 10 nucleotides matching TRBD2. Germline V gene data show CDR1 as MDHEN and CDR2 as SYDVKM. The CDR3 loop spans 16 amino acids. J lost 6 bases, V lost 2 bases, and 10 bases had no gene match.

The J gene is TRBJ2-5, the V gene TRBV29-1; D perhaps matches TRBD2 (5 bases). The germline gives CDR1 SQVTM, CDR2 ANQGSEA. V lost 4 bases to trimming and J lost 4 bases, with 16 bases between them. The CDR3 has 14 residues. CDR3 protein: CSVVGVFRGETQYF. The CDR3, as DNA: TGCAGCGTTGTTGGTGTATTCCGGGGAGAGACCCAGTACTTC.

J is TRBJ2-1 and V is TRBV29-1; the D call may be TRBD1 or TRBD2 (7 bases each). The CDR3 contains 16 residues. Germline V gene lookup returns CDR1 SQVTM and CDR2 ANQGSEA. The ends were cut back, 3 bases at V and 10 bases at J, with 25 bases in the middle. The CDR3 region is CSVDGRGGSPGGEQFF. CDR3 in DNA: TGCAGCGTTGACGGTCGGGGAGGGTCCCCAGGGGGAGAGCAGTTCTTC.

This clone was found once. The rearrangement uses TRBV9 and TRBJ2-7, with no clear D. This CDR3 is 14 amino acids long. Trimming left V 0 bases short and J 2 bases short, with 9 bases between. Germline CDR1 is SGDLS and CDR2 is YYNGEE. CDR3 loop: CASSVDQATYEQYF. CDR3 nucleotide sequence: TGTGCCAGCAGCGTAGACCAGGCCACCTACGAGCAGTACTTC.

Remarks on this clone: Other DNA variants within this sample encode the same CDR3. The V call is TRBV5-6, the J call TRBJ2-7, with 11 bases matching TRBD2. CDR3 length: 15 amino acids. CDR1 is SGHDT, CDR2 YYEEEE, per germline. Trimming at V came to 0 bases and at J to 1 base, leaving 0 bases not matched to a gene. In nucleotides, the CDR3 is TGTGCCAGCAGCTTGGGACTAGCGGGATCCTACGAGCAGTACTTC. It yields the protein CASSLGLAGSYEQYF.

The V gene is TRBV27, the J gene TRBJ2-2; D is unclear. V was clipped by 3 bases and J by 0 bases, with 8 bases between them. CDR1 is MNHEY and CDR2 is SMNVEV in the germline V gene (reference sequence). The CDR3 totals 15 residues. CDR3 sequence reads: CASSLGRANTGELFF. The CDR3 DNA sequence: TGTGCCAGCAGTTTGGGCCGAGCGAACACCGGGGAGCTGTTTTTT.

To note about this clone: This sample also contains other DNA sequences that code for the same CDR3. This chain uses TRBV19 with TRBJ2-7; D gene ambiguous. Trimming stripped 2 bases from V and 0 bases from J, with 8 bases between. Per the germline V gene, CDR1 is LNHDA and CDR2 is SQIVND (reference sequence). CDR3 length: 14 amino acids. The CDR3 region has the DNA TGTGCCAGTAGTATACGAGGAGACTCCTACGAGCAGTACTTC. It encodes CASSIRGDSYEQYF.

The rearrangement joins TRBV19 to TRBJ1-1; 7 positions agree with TRBD1. V lost 7 bases and J lost 1; bases outside the gene matches: 9. This CDR3 contains 15 residues. Looked up from germline, CDR1 is LNHDA and CDR2 is SQIVND (reference sequence). CDR3 nucleotide sequence: TGTGCCAGTACCGCAGGGACAGTTGCGAACACTGAAGCTTTCTTT. The encoded protein is CASTAGTVANTEAFF.

Comment on this clone: The same CDR3 is also encoded by other DNA sequences in this sample. The rearrangement links TRBV27 to TRBJ1-1; no definite D call. This CDR3 is 13 amino acids long. V was cut by 3 bases and J by 5 bases, with 10 bases left in between. Germline V gives CDR1 MNHEY, CDR2 SMNVEV (reference sequence). The CDR3 sequence: CASSLGGGTEAFF. CDR3 nucleotides: TGTGCCAGCAGTTTGGGCGGCGGAACTGAAGCTTTCTTT.

The CDR3 loop is CASSKEVSNMGTEAFF. CDR3 bases: TGTGCCAGCAGCAAAGAGGTCAGCAATATGGGCACTGAAGCTTTCTTT. The V call is TRBV21-1, the J call TRBJ1-1. TRBV21-1 is shown as a pseudogene. The CDR3 covers 16 residues.

The rearrangement joins TRBV7-6 to TRBJ2-1; D gene ambiguous. Germline V gene data show CDR1 as SGHVS and CDR2 as FNYEAQ. The CDR3 is 15 residues long. With 1 base removed from V and 5 bases from J, the gap between germline ends came to 12 bases. CDR3: CASSLVAQKHNEQFF. The CDR3, as DNA: TGTGCCAGCAGCTTAGTGGCACAGAAGCACAATGAGCAGTTCTTC. Together with reference TRBV7-6 and TRBJ2-1, the CDR3 gives the full variable domain: GAGVSQSPRYKVTKRGQDVALRCDPISGHVSLYWYRQALGQGPEFLTYFNYEAQQDKSGLPNDRFSAERPEGSISTLTIQRTEQRDSAMYRCASSLVAQKHNEQFFGPGTRLTVL.

V usage is TRBV13 and J usage is TRBJ2-7; 11 bases are a match to TRBD1. The germline gives CDR1 PRHDT, CDR2 FYEKMQ (reference sequence). V shed 4 bases and J 7 bases; nucleotides not matched to a gene: 6. The CDR3 spans 14 residues. CDR3 amino acids: CASSSPGTGGEQYF. CDR3 nucleotide sequence: TGTGCCAGCAGCTCTCCCGGGACAGGGGGAGAGCAGTACTTC.

As for this clone: This same CDR3 is encoded by further DNA sequences in the sample. The chain carries TRBV9 and TRBJ2-1, with a possible D match to TRBD2 (5 bases). Per the germline V gene, CDR1 is SGDLS and CDR2 is YYNGEE. Trimming shortened V by 2 bases and J by 0 bases, and 9 bases separated the two germline ends. This CDR3 region has 15 residues. Here the CDR3 DNA reads TGTGCCAGCAGCGTCTCCGGGAACTCCTACAATGAGCAGTTCTTC. This sequence encodes CASSVSGNSYNEQFF. The full variable domain, its missing parts supplied by reference TRBV9 and TRBJ2-1, is DSGVTQTPKHLITATGQRVTLRCSPRSGDLSVYWYQQSLDQGLQFLIQYYNGEERAKGNILERFSAQQFPDLHSELNLSSLELGDSALYFCASSVSGNSYNEQFFGPGTRLTVL.

The chain joins TRBV27 to TRBJ1-3; TRBD1 is a possible D gene (6 bases). Per the germline V gene, CDR1 is MNHEY and CDR2 is SMNVEV (reference sequence). The CDR3 covers 15 residues. With 3 bases removed from V and 4 bases from J, the gap between germline ends came to 13 bases. The CDR3 DNA reads as TGTGCCAGCAGTTTCCAGGGGAGGGTCGGAAACACCATATATTTT. This sequence encodes CASSFQGRVGNTIYF.

The chain carries TRBV5-1 and TRBJ1-1; D gene unclear. CDR3 size: 15 residues. Trimming cost V 0 bases and J 3 bases, with 12 bases left between them. CDR1 is SGHRS, CDR2 YFSETQ, per germline. This chain's CDR3 is CASSLVGFLDTEAFF. The CDR3 bases are TGCGCCAGCAGCTTGGTCGGGTTTTTGGACACTGAAGCTTTCTTT.